This TCR beta chain came from a study of T cells in Graves' hyperthyroidism and ophthalmopathy. Across the whole study: Peripheral blood was taken when the disease was first diagnosed, before any treatment began.

Germline V gene data show CDR1 as SGHTA and CDR2 as FQGNSA. CDR3 length equals 17 residues. Deletions cut 0 bases from V and 4 bases from J, with 17 bases between. The table lists this clonotype with many counts. Regions amplified from RNA transcripts were the TCR beta CDR3 regions. First-round RT-PCR with HTBI primers amplified the TCR CDR3 region. Using its own MiXCR run on the multiplex PCR reads, TCRdb lists one record per CDR3 protein. The repertoire has about 400,000 distinct CDR3 sequences, around 14% of them found once; the top ten carry roughly 33%. The authors deemed Graves' hyperthyroidism stable absent ophthalmopathy progression within 18 months. Diagnosis of hyperthyroidism was new in patients aged 18 to 65, and its duration was under 2 months. Diagnostic decisions used clinical symptoms, serum thyroxine and TRAb, thyroid ultrasound and orbital computed tomography.

Specimen: blood. The V gene is TRBV7-2, the J gene TRBJ2-3; D unclear. The receptor was isolated from a woman in her twenties or thirties with Graves' hyperthyroidism. The CDR3 loop is CASSLAPRPKGPDTQYF. Here the CDR3 DNA reads TGTGCCAGCAGCTTAGCCCCTAGACCGAAGGGCCCAGATACGCAGTATTTT. Variable domain in full (rest from reference TRBV7-2 and TRBJ2-3): GAGVSQSPSNKVTEKGKDVELRCDPISGHTALYWYRQSLGQGLEFLIYFQGNSAPDKSGLPSDRFSAERTGGSVSTLTIQRTQQEDSAVYLCASSLAPRPKGPDTQYFGPGTRLTVL.